This TCR beta chain stems from a study of blood T cell repertoires in COVID-19. Whole-study context: Samples representing acute and convalescent COVID-19 were sourced from the United States, Italy and Spain.

CDR1 and CDR2 from the germline V gene are SGDLS and YYNGEE. CDR3 length: 14 amino acids. Trimming removed 2 bases at V and 1 base at J, with 10 bases between. Original processing notes: Amplifying reference gene primers gave estimates of nucleated cell counts. This table comes from immunoSEQ multiplex PCR, and its TCRdb copy is limited to in-frame clones, with some not included. Clone size and the V and J calls come from that table; the DNA yielded D and trimming. The sample consists of about 200,000 clones, approximately 78% of them appearing once. This sequence originates from a woman aged 80 or over with acute or convalescent COVID-19. Sequencing was performed on peripheral blood. V and J are TRBV9 and TRBJ2-7, with D perhaps matching TRBD2 (6 bases). The CDR3 sequence is CASSVLTSSYEQYF. The CDR3 nucleotides read TGTGCCAGCAGCGTTCTGACTAGTTCCTACGAGCAGTACTTC.